These T cell receptor beta chains were read from a single sample in a study of blood T cell repertoires in COVID-19. The assay was immunoSEQ multiplex PCR, and TCRdb's table has in-frame clones only and misses some. The sample includes hundreds of thousands of clones, more than 70% of them seen just once. Sample: peripheral blood. The receptors here all came from a woman aged 25 to 45 with COVID-19, enrolled during active disease. CDR3s include the opening cysteine and the closing phenylalanine or tryptophan. The order of the fields is V gene, J gene, CDR3 protein.

>TRBV19|TRBJ2-2
CASSYPSGTGADGELFF
>TRBV4-2|TRBJ2-3
CASSQESSGGPNTQYF
>TRBV11-3|TRBJ2-5
CASKGGGETQYF
>TRBV7-2|TRBJ1-1
CASSLEAGPYTEAFF
>TRBV5-1|TRBJ2-7
CASSTSRGARSYEQYF
>TRBV6-5|TRBJ1-1
CASSHYRLNTEAFF
>TRBV19|TRBJ2-2
CASSMASRPYTGELFF
>TRBV7-6|TRBJ2-5
CASSSYRDQAETQYF
>TRBV27|TRBJ1-6
CASSFVGHRDSPLHF
>TRBV24-1|TRBJ2-1
CATSTTRLAGFYNEQFF
>TRBV6-1|TRBJ1-4
CASRAGTGGNEKLFF
>TRBV5-6|TRBJ2-2
CASSEGTSGRTWAGELFF
>TRBV12-3/TRBV12-4|TRBJ1-2
CASSFGGAGYTF
>TRBV24-1|TRBJ2-5
CATSDPPGRWAQETQYF
>TRBV5-6|TRBJ2-1
CASSEGLAGLPYNEQFF
>TRBV7-2|TRBJ1-5
CASSFAGGGSNQPQHF